Below are 15 T cell receptor beta chains sequenced from a single sample in a study of T cell repertoires in cytomegalovirus infection. Each CDR3 protein gets one entry after TCRdb re-called the reads with MiXCR. The sample yields fewer than 1,000,000 distinct CDR3 sequences, approximately 33% seen once. These TCRs are of unknown antigen specificity. This sample comprised cultured CD8+ T cells from PBMCs, obtained from culture after CMV antigen stimulation. Receptors were obtained from a human donor in good health (CMV status not recorded). Some clones in this sample may be carry-over from other donors' samples.

The chain uses TRBV7-9 and TRBJ1-3, with 10 bases matching TRBD1. The V gene end was trimmed by 2 bases and the J gene end by 3 bases; junction bases not matched to a gene: 4. This CDR3 region has 16 residues. CDR1 is SEHNR and CDR2 is FQNEAQ in the germline V gene (reference sequence). For the CDR3, the DNA is TGTGCCAGCAGCTTACGGACAGGGGGTCTTGGAAACACCATATATTTT. Its translation is CASSLRTGGLGNTIYF.

This sequence joins TRBV2 and TRBJ2-7, with a possible D match to TRBD1 (5 bases). This CDR3 has 12 residues. Per germline, CDR1 SNHLY and CDR2 FYNNEI. V gave up 6 bases and J gave up 0 bases, with 6 bases separating them. Here the CDR3 DNA reads TGTGCCAGCAGGGACATCTCCTACGAGCAGTACTTC. Translated, it gives CASRDISYEQYF.

The chain couples TRBV7-9 to TRBJ2-1; the D is unclear. Trimming removed 2 bases from V and 1 base from J, with 9 bases in between. Germline CDR1 and CDR2: SEHNR and FQNEAQ (reference sequence). The CDR3 is 15 amino acids. Here the CDR3 reads CASSLKAPSYNEQFF. The CDR3 DNA follows: TGTGCCAGCAGCTTAAAGGCCCCTTCCTACAATGAGCAGTTCTTC.

The V call is TRBV5-4, the J call TRBJ1-3; no reliable D call. The CDR3 loop spans 14 amino acids. Germline assignment: CDR1 SGHNT and CDR2 YYREEE (reference sequence). Deletions cut 0 bases from V and 4 bases from J, with 8 bases between. The CDR3 reads CASSLGVLGNTIYF. CDR3 DNA: TGTGCCAGCAGCTTGGGGGTCTTAGGAAACACCATATATTTT.

The sample holds a few counts of this clonotype. The rearrangement uses TRBV19 and TRBJ2-1, with 11 nucleotides matching TRBD2. CDR3 length: 18 amino acids. With 2 bases clipped from V and 3 bases from J, the junction kept 9 bases outside the gene matches. Germline CDR1 is LNHDA and CDR2 is SQIVND (reference sequence). This CDR3 is CASSIKVAGGKGYNEQFF. DNA of the CDR3: TGTGCCAGTAGTATAAAGGTAGCGGGGGGGAAGGGCTACAATGAGCAGTTCTTC.

The J gene is TRBJ1-3, the V gene TRBV20-1, with a possible D match to TRBD1 (6 bases). V was pared by 0 bases and J by 7 bases, with 19 bases between. From germline, CDR1 is DFQATT and CDR2 SNEGSKA (reference sequence). This CDR3 has 16 amino acids. The CDR3 sequence is CSARESNRALENTIYF. DNA of the CDR3: TGCAGTGCTAGAGAAAGCAACAGGGCTTTGGAGAACACCATATATTTT.

This clonotype was seen just once. The chain joins TRBV6-5 to TRBJ1-5; TRBD1 agrees at 7 bases. Germline V gives CDR1 MNHEY, CDR2 SVGAGI. The CDR3 is 12 residues long. The trim removed 5 bases at V and 7 bases at J, leaving 2 bases unmatched. The CDR3 DNA reads as TGTGCCAGCAGTACCAGGGGGCAGCCCCAGCATTTT. Amino acids: CASSTRGQPQHF.

The chain couples TRBV27 to TRBJ2-7; the D gene is possibly TRBD1 (5 bases). The CDR3 spans 15 residues. Germline V gives CDR1 MNHEY, CDR2 SMNVEV (reference sequence). The ends were cut back, 3 bases at V and 7 bases at J, with 19 bases in the middle. DNA for the CDR3: TGTGCCAGCAGTTTCCCATATCAGGCAGGGCGAGAGCAGTACTTC. Translation gives CASSFPYQAGREQYF.

The chain links TRBV20-1 to TRBJ2-7, with unresolved D. Germline V gene sequence: CDR1 DFQATT, CDR2 SNEGSKA (reference sequence). The CDR3 loop spans 13 amino acids. V dropped 6 bases and J dropped 5 bases, with 17 bases sitting between them. This CDR3 reads CSAPSWSLDEQYF. Written as DNA, the CDR3 is TGCAGTGCGCCGAGTTGGTCCCTAGACGAGCAGTACTTC.

Points on this clonotype: One base away lies a much larger clone, so this may be a sequencing read error. The chain recombines TRBV7-2 with TRBJ2-1; 9 positions agree with TRBD2. Germline V gene lookup returns CDR1 SGHTA and CDR2 FQGNSA. The CDR3 loop spans 16 amino acids. The DNA of the CDR3 is TGTGCCAGCAACCCCTGGGGCGGGGGGGCCTACAAAGAGCAGTTCTTC. Translation gives CASNPWGGGAYKEQFF.

This clonotype was recorded a few times. The chain links TRBV11-3 to TRBJ2-3, with unresolved D. CDR3 length: 13 amino acids. With 5 bases removed from V and 3 bases from J, the gap between germline ends came to 9 bases. Germline V gives CDR1 SGHNT, CDR2 YENEEA. The CDR3 DNA follows: TGTGCCAGCAGCGGCGCTGATACAGATACGCAGTATTTT. Translated: CASSGADTDTQYF.

This clonotype has only a few counts. The chain couples TRBV6-2 or TRBV6-3 to TRBJ1-4; TRBD1 might be the D (5 bases). The germline V gene has CDR1 MNHEY and CDR2 SVGEGT. Trimming stripped 7 bases from V and 5 bases from J, with 11 bases between. The CDR3 has 13 residues. The CDR3 DNA follows: TGTGCCAGCACCTGGCCAGGGAATGAAAAACTGTTTTTT. The encoded protein is CASTWPGNEKLFF.

This chain links TRBV12-3 or TRBV12-4 with TRBJ1-1, with D perhaps matching TRBD1 (5 bases). V was cut by 0 bases and J by 5 bases, with 13 bases left in between. The CDR3 consists of 15 residues. CDR3 bases: TGTGCCAGCAGTTTAGCCGGGGACGCTTGGACTGAAGCTTTCTTT. It codes for CASSLAGDAWTEAFF.

On this clonotype itself: Given the absence of the conserved phenylalanine or tryptophan at the CDR3 end, a read error is likely. This rearrangement joins TRBV5-1 to TRBJ1-2; 12 bases line up with TRBD1. The germline V gene encodes CDR1 SGHRS and CDR2 YFSETQ. V was pared by 5 bases and J by 8 bases, with 10 bases of the junction left unmatched. CDR3 length equals 15 residues. The chain's CDR3 is CASSSGTGGFLGYTS. The DNA for the CDR3 is TGCGCCAGCAGTTCCGGGACAGGGGGCTTTCTGGGCTACACCTCC.

This chain joins TRBV7-6 and TRBJ1-5; possibly TRBD1 for D (5 bases). CDR1 SGHVS and CDR2 FNYEAQ come from the germline V gene. The CDR3 consists of 13 residues. With 2 bases removed from V and 7 bases from J, the gap between germline ends came to 9 bases. CDR3 residues: CASSLRRDQPQHF. For the CDR3, the DNA is TGTGCCAGCAGCTTACGCAGGGACCAGCCCCAGCATTTT.